This TCR beta chain is from a study of T cell repertoires in cytomegalovirus infection. Overall study: In public TCR beta signatures, there were indications of both CMV infection and matching HLA type.

The sample holds many counts of this clonotype. The antigen is undetermined. Study findings and constraints: CMV carriers with the relevant HLA were identified by cumulative public TCR beta family frequency. Dominating the ex vivo response were TCR beta clonotypes that were CMV-specific and HLA-C-restricted.

TCRdb redid the calling of the reads with MiXCR, one entry per CDR3 protein. The profile covers a few hundred thousand distinct CDR3 sequences, with roughly an eighth appearing a single time and 7% to 9.5% taken by the ten largest. CDR1 is SGDLS and CDR2 is YYNGEE in the germline V gene. J was trimmed by 5 bases and V by 0 bases; bases with no gene match: 5. The CDR3 has 15 amino acids. The chain has TRBV9 and TRBJ1-2; 9 bases agree with TRBD1. This sequence was found in a human donor in good health (CMV status not recorded). Some clones in this sample may be carry-over from other donors' samples. The sequenced sample was PBMCs. CDR3 region: CASSVDGTGRYGYTF. The CDR3 DNA sequence: TGTGCCAGCAGCGTAGATGGGACAGGGCGTTATGGCTACACCTTC.